These 27 T cell receptor beta chains originate from one sample sequenced in a study of T cells in Graves' hyperthyroidism and ophthalmopathy. Researchers amplified the TCR beta CDR3 regions from RNA transcripts. During a first-round RT-PCR of the TCR CDR3, the HTBI primer set was used. TCRdb passed the multiplex PCR reads through MiXCR, listing each CDR3 protein once. Of hundreds of thousands of distinct CDR3 sequences in the sample, over 15% were seen once. Sequencing used blood. The receptors derive from a woman between 18 and 29 years old with Graves' hyperthyroidism.

The J gene is TRBJ1-1, the V gene TRBV2; the D is unclear. This CDR3 is 11 amino acids long. V lost 6 bases, J lost 5 bases, and 7 bases lay in between. Per germline, CDR1 SNHLY and CDR2 FYNNEI. CDR3 nucleotide sequence: TGTGCCAGCAGGGCCGGGACTGAAGCTTTCTTT. This sequence encodes CASRAGTEAFF.

DNA for the CDR3: TGCGCCAGCAGCTGGGACACTAGAAAAAATGACAGGGCTTCCTACAATGAGCAGTTCTTC. Translated, it gives CASSWDTRKNDRASYNEQFF. The V call is TRBV5-1, the J call TRBJ2-1, with 7 bases lining up with TRBD1. Trimming took 3 bases from V and 1 from J; bases not matched to a gene: 19. The V gene's germline CDR1 is SGHRS and CDR2 YFSETQ. The CDR3 has 20 residues.

The rearrangement joins TRBV28 to TRBJ2-3; 8 positions agree with TRBD1. CDR1 is MDHEN, CDR2 SYDVKM, per germline. The CDR3 has 15 residues. V lost 5 bases, J lost 3 bases, and 7 bases stayed unmatched. The CDR3 loop is CASSPPDRETDTQYF. DNA of the CDR3: TGTGCCAGCAGTCCACCGGACAGGGAAACAGATACGCAGTATTTT.

Regarding this clonotype: The conserved phenylalanine or tryptophan is not found at the CDR3 terminus, so this likely reflects a read error. The chain uses TRBV6-1 and TRBJ1-1; maybe TRBD1 (6 bases). Germline CDR1 and CDR2: MNHNS and SASEGT. The CDR3 runs to 14 residues. V was clipped by 5 bases and J by 0 bases, with 10 bases between them. In DNA form, the CDR3 reads TGTGCCAGCAGTAAAACAGGGATGAACACTGAAGCTTTCTCT. It translates to CASSKTGMNTEAFS.

In this sample, this clonotype turned up many times. V gene TRBV10-3 combines with J gene TRBJ2-3; a weak D match, TRBD2 (7 bases). The germline gives CDR1 ENHRY, CDR2 SYGVKD. This CDR3 contains 14 residues. Trimming left V 11 bases short and J 3 bases short, with 18 bases between. The CDR3, as DNA: TGTGCCGCCGGGGAGGGGGGGCGGACAGATACGCAGTATTTT. Translation gives CAAGEGGRTDTQYF.

This clonotype was counted at least ten times. The rearrangement links TRBV20-1 to TRBJ1-3, with TRBD1 matching 11 bases. V lost 1 base and J lost 4; bases outside the gene matches: 3. The germline V gene has CDR1 DFQATT and CDR2 SNEGSKA (reference sequence). The CDR3 totals 15 residues. The CDR3 DNA sequence: TGCAGTGCTAGAGTGGACAGGGGGCTCGGAAACACCATATATTTT. This translates into CSARVDRGLGNTIYF.

The chain links TRBV5-1 to TRBJ2-5, with D possibly called TRBD1 or TRBD2 (5 bases each). The germline V and J ends were trimmed by 0 bases and 6 bases, with 15 bases remaining between them. The V gene's germline CDR1 is SGHRS and CDR2 YFSETQ. This CDR3 is 15 amino acids long. In DNA, the CDR3 is TGCGCCAGCAGCTTGGCACTGGGGGATAAACAGACCCAGTACTTC. Amino acid sequence: CASSLALGDKQTQYF.

This clonotype was detected many times. The rearrangement links TRBV7-8 to TRBJ2-3, with a possible D match to TRBD2 (6 bases). The V gene's germline CDR1 is SGHVS and CDR2 FQNEAQ. The CDR3 is made up of 15 amino acids. V lost 5 bases, J lost 0 bases, and 12 bases lay in between. For the CDR3, the DNA is TGTGCCAGCAGCGCACGACTAGATAGCACAGATACGCAGTATTTT. Protein product: CASSARLDSTDTQYF.

The chain links TRBV20-1 to TRBJ2-1, with 11 bases matching TRBD2. CDR3 length equals 16 residues. Germline CDR1 is DFQATT and CDR2 is SNEGSKA (reference sequence). Losses at the gene ends were 3 bases for V and 6 bases for J; bases not matched to a gene: 10. This chain's CDR3 is CSASTSGTSGINEQFF. DNA for the CDR3: TGCAGTGCTAGCACTTCCGGGACTAGCGGAATCAATGAGCAGTTCTTC.

The genes are TRBV28 and TRBJ2-1; 7 bases are a match to TRBD2. The CDR3 runs 18 residues. The J segment lost 0 bases and the V segment lost 6 bases, leaving 14 bases of the junction unmatched. Germline-derived CDR1 and CDR2 are MDHEN and SYDVKM. CDR3 loop: CASRGSFQRDSSYNEQFF. CDR3 nucleotides: TGTGCCAGCAGGGGTTCGTTTCAGCGGGATAGCTCCTACAATGAGCAGTTCTTC.

The rearrangement uses TRBV20-1 and TRBJ1-4; D is ambiguous. Between the trimmed V and J ends, which lost 7 bases and 5 bases, there was a span of 8 bases. CDR3 length: 11 amino acids. The germline V gene has CDR1 DFQATT and CDR2 SNEGSKA (reference sequence). This CDR3 is CSVSGNEKLFF. The DNA for the CDR3 is TGCAGTGTAAGCGGAAATGAAAAACTGTTTTTT.

This clonotype has at least ten counts. The chain is built from TRBV6-2 or TRBV6-3 and TRBJ2-7; possibly TRBD1 for D (6 bases). This CDR3 contains 16 residues. The germline V gene encodes CDR1 MNHEY and CDR2 SVGEGT. V dropped 2 bases and J dropped 3 bases, with 17 bases sitting between them. The CDR3 region has the DNA TGTGCCAGCAGTTACGACCTTCTGGACAGCTACTACGAGCAGTACTTC. It yields the protein CASSYDLLDSYYEQYF.

This clonotype was seen at least ten times. J is TRBJ1-2 and V is TRBV12-3 or TRBV12-4; 7 nucleotides line up with TRBD1. The V gene end was trimmed by 5 bases and the J gene end by 8 bases; junction bases not matched to a gene: 5. The CDR3 is 12 residues long. The CDR3 DNA is TGTGCCAGCAGTCCGGGACAGTTCGGCTACACCTTC. This codes for CASSPGQFGYTF.

This clonotype showed up just a few times. The chain is built from TRBV12-3 or TRBV12-4 and TRBJ1-5; TRBD1 is a possible D gene (5 bases). The CDR3 is 15 amino acids. Trimming removed 7 bases from V and 7 bases from J, with 20 bases in between. The CDR3, as DNA: TGTGCCAGCAAAGGCCTTGGGGGGGGTTCCCAGCCCCAGCATTTT. Its protein product is CASKGLGGGSQPQHF.

This clonotype has just one count. A clone one base away is much larger, so this may be a read error. V and J are TRBV15 and TRBJ2-7; maybe TRBD2 (6 bases). Germline V gene sequence: CDR1 LNHNV, CDR2 YYDKDF (reference sequence). The V end was cut by 1 base, the J end by 7 bases, with 11 bases between. This CDR3 region has 13 residues. CDR3 DNA: TGTGCCACCAGCAGAGTCAGGCGGGATGAGCAGTACTTC. Amino acid sequence: CATSRVRRDEQYF.

The chain combines TRBV6-1 with TRBJ1-5; 10 bases are shared with TRBD1. V lost 6 bases and J lost 4; bases outside the gene matches: 6. The germline V gene encodes CDR1 MNHNS and CDR2 SASEGT. This CDR3 comprises 15 residues. CDR3 in DNA: TGTGCCAGCAGGTTGGGACAGGGGAAAAATCAGCCCCAGCATTTT. It encodes CASRLGQGKNQPQHF.

This clonotype has just a few counts. The V call is TRBV20-1, the J call TRBJ2-7, with 10 bases that match TRBD2. Germline CDR1 reads DFQATT; CDR2 reads SNEGSKA (reference sequence). The J segment lost 3 bases and the V segment lost 6 bases, leaving 5 bases of the junction unmatched. This CDR3 spans 13 amino acids. CDR3 nucleotides: TGCAGTGCCGGGACTAGCGCTAACTACGAGCAGTACTTC. This translates into CSAGTSANYEQYF.

This clonotype was counted a few times. CDR3 sequence reads: CASNPDSSSTDTQYF. CDR3 in DNA: TGTGCCAGTAACCCAGACAGTTCTAGCACAGATACGCAGTATTTT. This chain joins TRBV19 and TRBJ2-3; a weak D match, TRBD1 (5 bases). The ends were cut back, 7 bases at V and 0 bases at J, with 14 bases in the middle. CDR3 length equals 15 residues. The germline V gene has CDR1 LNHDA and CDR2 SQIVND (reference sequence).

This clonotype was seen repeatedly, ten times or more. J is TRBJ1-2 and V is TRBV7-2, with 7 positions matching TRBD1. The ends lost 1 base at V and 7 bases at J; junction bases unmatched: 3. The length of the CDR3 is 13 residues. Germline CDR1 reads SGHTA; CDR2 reads FQGNSA. CDR3 bases: TGTGCCAGCAGCTTAGAAGACAGGGCTGGCTACACCTTC. Its protein product is CASSLEDRAGYTF.

This clonotype was counted a few times. This chain joins TRBV24-1 and TRBJ2-2; TRBD2 aligns across 16 bases. CDR3 length equals 18 residues. Germline CDR1 and CDR2: KGHDR and SFDVKD. J gave up 5 bases and V 4 bases, and 6 bases lay outside the gene matches. The CDR3 protein is CATSDPGLAGGPTGELFF. DNA of the CDR3: TGTGCCACCAGTGACCCGGGACTAGCGGGAGGGCCAACCGGGGAGCTGTTTTTT.

This clonotype was detected ten times or more. The genes are TRBV3-1 and TRBJ1-2, with D unresolved. The germline CDR1 and CDR2 sequences are LGHDT and YNNKEL (reference sequence). V dropped 2 bases and J dropped 0 bases, with 10 bases sitting between them. The CDR3 runs to 15 residues. The CDR3, as DNA: TGTGCCAGCAGCCAAAACAGAGCCCCTAACTATGGCTACACCTTC. Translated, it gives CASSQNRAPNYGYTF.

This clonotype was seen only a few times. A read error may explain this, as a much larger clone is one base away. DNA for the CDR3: TGTGCCAGCAGCCGCGGACAGACTGAAGCTTTCTTT. Amino acids: CASSRGQTEAFF. This chain links TRBV14 with TRBJ1-1, with D tentatively TRBD1 (6 bases). Trimming removed 4 bases from V and 5 bases from J, with 8 bases in between. CDR1 SGHDN and CDR2 FVKESK come from the germline V gene. This CDR3 has 12 amino acids.

This clonotype has at least ten counts. This chain uses TRBV16 with TRBJ2-7; D is unclear. Per the germline V gene, CDR1 is KGHSY and CDR2 is FQNENV. CDR3 size: 14 residues. The V and J ends lost 4 bases and 3 bases respectively, with 13 bases between them. The CDR3 nucleotides are TGTGCCAGCAGCCCTCGAAGGGTTGACTACGAGCAGTACTTC. It is translated as CASSPRRVDYEQYF.

The chain employs TRBV4-3 and TRBJ1-1; TRBD1 might be the D (5 bases). Germline CDR1 and CDR2: LGHNA and YSLEER. The CDR3 is 15 residues long. The V and J ends lost 4 bases and 4 bases respectively, with 16 bases between them. CDR3 loop: CASSPSQGRGTEAFF. The CDR3 DNA is TGCGCCAGCAGCCCCTCGCAGGGCCGGGGCACTGAAGCTTTCTTT.

A word on this clonotype: The junction shows a germline mismatch at one end, possibly a read error. The V call is TRBV15, the J call TRBJ1-3, with 9 bases matching TRBD1. Germline V gene lookup returns CDR1 LNHNV and CDR2 YYDKDF (reference sequence). This CDR3 contains 16 residues. CDR3 residues: CVTSRGDRASGNTIYF. CDR3 nucleotides: TGTGTCACCAGCAGAGGGGACAGGGCCTCTGGAAACACCATATATTTT.

The sample holds one count of this clonotype. A read error may explain this, as a much larger clone is one base away. The chain is built from TRBV7-8 and TRBJ1-1; TRBD1 might be the D (5 bases). Germline assignment: CDR1 SGHVS and CDR2 FQNEAQ. The CDR3 runs 15 residues. Trimming shortened V by 4 bases and J by 0 bases, and 12 bases separated the two germline ends. DNA for the CDR3: TGTGCCAGCAGCTCAGGGAGGAGGTTGAACACTGAAGCTTTCTTT. Translation gives CASSSGRRLNTEAFF.

The V and J genes are TRBV6-2 or TRBV6-3 and TRBJ2-3; tentatively, D is TRBD1 (6 bases). Per the germline V gene, CDR1 is MNHEY and CDR2 is SVGEGT. V dropped 4 bases and J dropped 4 bases, with 12 bases sitting between them. The CDR3 covers 14 residues. This chain's CDR3 is CASSSGAGADTQYF. The CDR3 region has the DNA TGTGCCAGCAGTTCAGGGGCCGGGGCAGATACGCAGTATTTT.